One and the same sample provided the 7 T cell receptor beta chains below, sequenced in a study of blood T cell repertoires in COVID-19. Measured with immunoSEQ multiplex PCR; TCRdb has only the in-frame clones, and not every one. This sample has 370,000 or so clones, with roughly 77% found just once. Sample: peripheral blood. The receptors here all came from a human donor with acute or convalescent COVID-19. The donor label of this sample is uncertain.

On this clone: This may stem from a read error, because a much larger clone lies one nucleotide away. CDR3 nucleotides: TGTGCCAGCAGTTTTCAGGGCAACTATGGCTACACCTTC. Translation gives CASSFQGNYGYTF. This rearrangement joins TRBV28 to TRBJ1-2; tentatively, D is TRBD1 (5 bases). The CDR3 contains 13 residues. The germline V and J ends were trimmed by 3 bases and 2 bases, with 7 bases remaining between them. Germline assignment: CDR1 MDHEN and CDR2 SYDVKM.

There are a few counts of this clone. CDR3 loop: CASRRTSTRTDTQYF. The CDR3 nucleotides read TGTGCCAGCCGGAGGACTAGCACGCGCACAGATACGCAGTATTTT. The chain uses TRBV2 and TRBJ2-3; 8 bases map to TRBD2. This CDR3 comprises 15 residues. V lost 8 bases, J lost 1 base, and 8 bases stayed unmatched. CDR1 is SNHLY and CDR2 is FYNNEI in the germline V gene.

The rearrangement joins TRBV5-1 to TRBJ1-2, with a possible D match to TRBD1 (5 bases). Germline CDR1 is SGHRS and CDR2 is YFSETQ. The V and J ends lost 3 bases and 8 bases respectively, with 20 bases between them. This CDR3 contains 15 residues. The CDR3 loop reads CASSSSSALWGGYTF. CDR3 nucleotide sequence: TGCGCCAGCAGCTCCTCATCGGCTCTATGGGGCGGCTACACCTTC.

This clone occurred once. This chain connects TRBV6-5 to TRBJ2-7, with TRBD1 identical over 11 bases. J was trimmed by 5 bases and V by 10 bases; bases with no gene match: 10. This CDR3 is built from 14 residues. Germline V gene lookup returns CDR1 MNHEY and CDR2 SVGAGI. CDR3 nucleotide sequence: TGTGCCACCAAGACGGACAGGGGGCTCAACGAGCAGTACTTC. Its protein is CATKTDRGLNEQYF.

The CDR3 region is CASTGSSNQPQHF. CDR3 in DNA: TGTGCCAGCACGGGGTCTAGCAATCAGCCCCAGCATTTT. This chain joins TRBV6-5 and TRBJ1-5; D is ambiguous. V was shortened by 7 bases and J by 0 bases, with 7 bases between the two germline ends. The germline CDR1 and CDR2 sequences are MNHEY and SVGAGI. The CDR3 is made up of 13 amino acids.

This chain links TRBV28 with TRBJ1-1; D ambiguous. Germline V gene lookup returns CDR1 MDHEN and CDR2 SYDVKM. The CDR3 is 13 amino acids. Trimming removed 8 bases from V and 1 base from J, with 11 bases in between. The CDR3 is CASFPGWNTEAFF. CDR3 nucleotide sequence: TGTGCCAGCTTTCCGGGGTGGAACACTGAAGCTTTCTTT.

J is TRBJ1-1 and V is TRBV19; D ambiguous. The CDR3 totals 14 residues. The germline CDR1 and CDR2 sequences are LNHDA and SQIVND (reference sequence). Trimming took 0 bases from V and 6 from J, leaving 11 bases between them. The CDR3 sequence is CASSIDYGSPEAFF. CDR3 DNA sequence: TGTGCCAGTAGTATAGATTACGGGTCGCCTGAAGCTTTCTTT.